Listed below are T cell receptor beta chains from one sample, sequenced in a study of neoadjuvant anti-PD-1 for oral cavity cancer. Profiling relied on immunoSEQ multiplex PCR, and the TCRdb table lists in-frame clones only, not all of them. The profile shows roughly 10,000 clones, roughly half of them singletons. The sequenced sample was tumor tissue, obtained before nivolumab (anti-PD-1) treatment. The origin of the receptors is a person between 35 and 79 years old with oral cavity squamous cell carcinoma. Both conserved end residues are part of each CDR3. Each record gives: clone size, D gene, J gene, V gene, CDR3 protein, CDR3 DNA. D genes are given only for firm matches. A clone size is listed for some rows: how often the clone was seen (once, few, many), or a class if it is expanded.

abundance: medium-sized; d_gene: -; j_gene: TRBJ2-1; v_gene: TRBV10-1; CDR3aa: CARAKDNEQFF; CDR3nt: TGCGCCAGGGCGAAAGACAATGAGCAGTTCTTC
abundance: -; d_gene: -; j_gene: TRBJ1-1; v_gene: TRBV30; CDR3aa: CAWSPAYANTEAFF; CDR3nt: TGTGCCTGGAGTCCCGCCTACGCGAACACTGAAGCTTTCTTT
abundance: -; d_gene: TRBD2; j_gene: TRBJ2-2; v_gene: TRBV7-2; CDR3aa: CASSRTSGGAGELFF; CDR3nt: TGTGCCAGCAGCAGGACTAGCGGGGGGGCCGGGGAGCTGTTTTTT
abundance: -; d_gene: -; j_gene: TRBJ1-2; v_gene: TRBV7-2; CDR3aa: CASSLNEGRGYTF; CDR3nt: TGTGCCAGCAGCTTAAATGAGGGTAGGGGCTACACCTTC
abundance: -; d_gene: -; j_gene: TRBJ1-1; v_gene: TRBV4-3; CDR3aa: CASSQESVTEAFF; CDR3nt: TGCGCCAGCAGCCAAGAGTCTGTTACTGAAGCTTTCTTT
abundance: -; d_gene: TRBD1; j_gene: TRBJ1-2; v_gene: TRBV19; CDR3aa: CASSPRLGTGHGYTF; CDR3nt: TGTGCCAGTAGTCCGCGTCTTGGGACAGGTCATGGCTACACCTTC
abundance: -; d_gene: -; j_gene: TRBJ2-1; v_gene: TRBV7-2; CDR3aa: CASSLNGGGGNEQFF; CDR3nt: TGTGCCAGCAGCTTAAATGGGGGTGGGGGCAATGAGCAGTTCTTC
abundance: -; d_gene: -; j_gene: TRBJ2-7; v_gene: TRBV9; CDR3aa: CASSAEGLSYEQYF; CDR3nt: TGTGCCAGCAGCGCAGAGGGACTGAGCTACGAGCAGTACTTC
abundance: few; d_gene: -; j_gene: TRBJ2-1; v_gene: TRBV5-1; CDR3aa: CASSQTWNEQFF; CDR3nt: TGCGCCAGCAGCCAGACCTGGAATGAGCAGTTCTTC
abundance: -; d_gene: -; j_gene: TRBJ2-7; v_gene: TRBV5-8; CDR3aa: CASRGRGTYEQYF; CDR3nt: TGTGCCAGCAGGGGCAGGGGAACCTACGAGCAGTACTTC
abundance: -; d_gene: TRBD1; j_gene: TRBJ1-1; v_gene: TRBV29-1; CDR3aa: CSVMNRDRGLLAFF; CDR3nt: TGCAGCGTCATGAACCGGGACAGGGGGCTTTTAGCTTTCTTT
abundance: -; d_gene: TRBD1; j_gene: TRBJ2-7; v_gene: TRBV5-1; CDR3aa: CASSSIGQGALSEQYF; CDR3nt: TGCGCCAGCAGCTCGATTGGACAGGGGGCCTTAAGCGAGCAGTACTTC
abundance: -; d_gene: TRBD1; j_gene: TRBJ2-6; v_gene: TRBV19; CDR3aa: CASSQWDRGRPGANVLTF; CDR3nt: TGTGCCAGTAGCCAATGGGACAGGGGGCGGCCTGGGGCCAACGTCCTGACTTTC
abundance: -; d_gene: TRBD1; j_gene: TRBJ2-7; v_gene: TRBV18; CDR3aa: CASSPLGQSSYEQYF; CDR3nt: TGTGCCAGCTCACCCTTGGGACAGTCCTCCTACGAGCAGTACTTC
abundance: few; d_gene: TRBD2; j_gene: TRBJ2-1; v_gene: TRBV18; CDR3aa: CASSTSGGVNEQFF; CDR3nt: TGTGCCAGCTCAACGAGCGGGGGTGTTAATGAGCAGTTCTTC
abundance: once; d_gene: -; j_gene: TRBJ1-1; v_gene: TRBV12-5; CDR3aa: CASGLVSGRATEAFF; CDR3nt: TGTGCTAGTGGTTTGGTTTCGGGCAGGGCCACTGAAGCTTTCTTT
abundance: -; d_gene: TRBD1; j_gene: TRBJ2-5; v_gene: TRBV19; CDR3aa: CASSPRTGVETQYF; CDR3nt: TGTGCCAGTAGTCCTCGGACAGGGGTCGAGACCCAGTACTTC
abundance: -; d_gene: -; j_gene: TRBJ2-5; v_gene: TRBV5-1; CDR3aa: CASSLVGGQETQYF; CDR3nt: TGCGCCAGCAGCTTGGTGGGGGGCCAAGAGACCCAGTACTTC
abundance: medium-sized; d_gene: TRBD2; j_gene: TRBJ2-5; v_gene: TRBV6-5; CDR3aa: CASSYSGLAGAQYF; CDR3nt: TGTGCCAGCAGTTACTCGGGACTAGCGGGTGCCCAGTACTTC
abundance: -; d_gene: -; j_gene: TRBJ1-6; v_gene: TRBV7-2; CDR3aa: CASSLTGVGTGGPLHF; CDR3nt: TGTGCCAGCAGCTTAACGGGCGTGGGGACGGGAGGCCCCCTCCACTTT
abundance: -; d_gene: -; j_gene: TRBJ2-3; v_gene: TRBV27; CDR3aa: CASSLRNTDTQYF; CDR3nt: TGTGCCAGCAGTTTACGGAACACAGATACGCAGTATTTT
abundance: -; d_gene: -; j_gene: TRBJ1-3; v_gene: TRBV7-3; CDR3aa: CASSLQAGVGNTIYF; CDR3nt: TGTGCCAGCAGCTTACAGGCGGGGGTCGGAAACACCATATATTTT
abundance: -; d_gene: -; j_gene: TRBJ2-7; v_gene: TRBV5-6; CDR3aa: CASSFGHTAEQYF; CDR3nt: TGTGCCAGCAGCTTCGGACATACGGCCGAGCAGTACTTC
abundance: -; d_gene: -; j_gene: TRBJ1-4; v_gene: TRBV4-3; CDR3aa: CASSRGYDRGGEKLFF; CDR3nt: TGCGCCAGCAGCCGGGGCTACGATAGGGGAGGCGAAAAACTGTTTTTT
abundance: -; d_gene: -; j_gene: TRBJ2-3; v_gene: TRBV5-1; CDR3aa: CASSLGDRTDTDTQYF; CDR3nt: TGCGCCAGCAGCTTGGGGGATCGGACAGATACAGATACGCAGTATTTT
abundance: medium-sized; d_gene: -; j_gene: TRBJ2-1; v_gene: TRBV5-8; CDR3aa: CASSFTLYNEQFF; CDR3nt: TGTGCCAGCAGCTTTACACTATACAATGAGCAGTTCTTC
abundance: -; d_gene: -; j_gene: TRBJ2-1; v_gene: TRBV4-3; CDR3aa: CASSQDWGAYEQFF; CDR3nt: TGCGCCAGCAGCCAAGATTGGGGGGCCTATGAGCAGTTCTTC
abundance: -; d_gene: TRBD1; j_gene: TRBJ2-2; v_gene: TRBV5-1; CDR3aa: CASRAWTGLNTGELFF; CDR3nt: TGCGCCAGCAGGGCGTGGACAGGGCTTAACACCGGGGAGCTGTTTTTT
abundance: -; d_gene: -; j_gene: TRBJ2-5; v_gene: TRBV7-9; CDR3aa: CASSPPWGQETQYF; CDR3nt: TGTGCCAGCAGCCCCCCCTGGGGACAAGAGACCCAGTACTTC
abundance: -; d_gene: -; j_gene: TRBJ1-3; v_gene: TRBV19; CDR3aa: CASSIGGRFSGNTIYF; CDR3nt: TGTGCCAGTAGTATAGGGGGACGGTTCTCTGGAAACACCATATATTTT
abundance: -; d_gene: TRBD1; j_gene: TRBJ1-6; v_gene: TRBV7-7; CDR3aa: CASTSMGDSFISPLHF; CDR3nt: TGTGCCAGCACTTCGATGGGGGACAGTTTTATTTCACCCCTCCACTTT